The following is a TCR beta chain sequence with its context. Germline CDR1 LGHNT, CDR2 FRNRAP. CDR3 length: 14 amino acids. With 1 base removed from V and 6 bases from J, the gap between germline ends came to 7 bases. Profiling relied on immunoSEQ multiplex PCR, and the TCRdb table lists in-frame clones only, not all of them. The profile shows 200,000 to 250,000 clones, 86% of them singletons. The data stem from a study of blood T cell repertoires in COVID-19. Study information: In each case, the material was cDNA or gDNA derived from T cells, B-cell-depleted T cells, or PBMCs.

Seattle cases were enrolled at active infection and followed longitudinally. The sample was peripheral blood. This chain links TRBV12-5 with TRBJ1-6, with D tentatively TRBD1 (6 bases). The sequence was collected from a woman between 50 and 59 years old with COVID-19, enrolled during active disease. CDR3 in amino acids: CASGLDRVNSPLHF. CDR3 in DNA: TGTGCTAGTGGTTTGGACAGGGTTAATTCACCCCTCCACTTT.